This T cell receptor beta chain was sequenced in a study of human T cells and chemical hapten exposure. In the authors' workflow: Samples held a median of roughly 100,000 TCRs, range roughly 20,000–750,000. TCRdb re-derived calls from the RACE reads in MiXCR, one entry per CDR3 protein. Clone size and V and J calls follow TCRdb, not the original study. The sample has roughly 380,000 distinct CDR3 sequences, 5.1% seen once. General observations from the study: Alopecia in the donors means their immune response may deviate from healthy people's.

Indicated time point: pre-sensitization, week 0. The treatment was: therapeutic diphenylcyclopropenone sensitization with weekly scalp DPC. Concerning this clonotype itself: The antigen remains undetermined.

The CDR3 has 13 amino acids. The V end lost 7 bases, the J end lost 5 bases, and 17 bases lay between the germline ends. Per germline, CDR1 DFQATT and CDR2 SNEGSKA (reference sequence). The receptor was isolated from a woman between 50 and 59 years old with alopecia areata. Some clones in this sample may be carry-over from other donors' samples. Sequences were derived from whole blood, sampled in connection with sensitization to the hapten diphenylcyclopropenone (DPC). The chain employs TRBV20-1 and TRBJ1-1; no definite D call. The CDR3 here is CSVPRGPGTEAFF. The CDR3, as DNA: TGCAGTGTCCCCAGAGGGCCGGGGACTGAAGCTTTCTTT.